This TCR beta chain is from a study of Tregs in tolerant kidney transplant recipients. Repertoires were generated with immunoSEQ multiplex PCR, while TCRdb's copy carries only in-frame clones and drops some. Counted here are roughly 250,000 clones, approximately 84% occurring once; the ten biggest clones make up about 0.64%. Unstimulated regulatory T cells (CD4+CD25+CD127-), CD4+CD25- non-regulatory cells, CD4 and CD8 cells were FACS-sorted from thawed PBMCs. With regard to this clone: The antigen remains undetermined.

The V and J ends lost 4 bases and 4 bases, in that order; junction bases with no gene match: 6. The CDR3 covers 14 residues. Germline V gives CDR1 LNHDA, CDR2 SQIVND (reference sequence). Study-wide points: Activated donor B cell expansion appeared to reveal the most relevant donor-specific TCRbeta repertoire. Few patients were studied, so findings need validation in larger groups.

This chain joins TRBV19 and TRBJ2-5; 7 bases align to TRBD1. This receptor was obtained from a human donor in good health. The sequencing input was CD4+ T cells from blood. The CDR3 sequence: CASSTDRVRETQYF. DNA for the CDR3: TGTGCCAGTAGTACCGACAGGGTCCGAGAGACCCAGTACTTC.